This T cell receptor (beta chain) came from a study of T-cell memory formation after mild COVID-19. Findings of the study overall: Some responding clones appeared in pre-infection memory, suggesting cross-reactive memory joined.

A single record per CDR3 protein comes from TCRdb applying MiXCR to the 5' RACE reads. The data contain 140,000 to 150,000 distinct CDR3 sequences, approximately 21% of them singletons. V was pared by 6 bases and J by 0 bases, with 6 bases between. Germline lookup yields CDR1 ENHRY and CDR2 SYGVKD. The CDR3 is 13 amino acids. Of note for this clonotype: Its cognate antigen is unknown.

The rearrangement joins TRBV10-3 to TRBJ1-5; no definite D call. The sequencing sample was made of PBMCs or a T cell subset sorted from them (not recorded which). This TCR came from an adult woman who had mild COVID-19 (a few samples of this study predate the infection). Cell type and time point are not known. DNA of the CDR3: TGTGCCATCAGCACCAGTAGCAATCAGCCCCAGCATTTT. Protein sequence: CAISTSSNQPQHF.